A selection of T cell receptor beta chains follows, all from one sample in a study of blood T cells in healthy people across ages. TCRdb fed the 5' RACE reads into MiXCR, producing one record per CDR3 protein. The sample lists 1.5 million to 2 million distinct CDR3 sequences, roughly 27% occurring once. The specimen sequenced was blood. The receptors originated from a woman in her twenties or thirties in good health. The CDR3 runs from the conserved cysteine through the conserved F or W. A D gene is named only where the DNA matches it firmly. A row's size may be missing; if present it is once, few, many or a size class.

cdr3_length: 16
j_call: TRBJ1-6
d_call: NA
v_call: TRBV6-6
clone_size: few
cdr3_aa: CASRPYRDSAVSPLHF
cdr3_nt: TGTGCCAGCAGGCCCTACAGGGATTCGGCAGTTTCACCCCTCCACTTT

cdr3_length: 12
j_call: TRBJ2-7
d_call: NA
v_call: TRBV29-1
clone_size: many
cdr3_aa: CSVLSVRYEQYF
cdr3_nt: TGCAGCGTTCTCAGCGTACGCTACGAGCAGTACTTC

cdr3_length: 16
j_call: TRBJ2-1
d_call: NA
v_call: TRBV12-3/TRBV12-4
clone_size: NA
cdr3_aa: CASSLGTGTHSYEQFF
cdr3_nt: TGTGCCAGCAGTTTAGGGACCGGGACCCACTCCTACGAGCAGTTCTTC

cdr3_length: 17
j_call: TRBJ1-5
d_call: NA
v_call: TRBV12-3/TRBV12-4
clone_size: NA
cdr3_aa: CASSSAPQGISNQPPHF
cdr3_nt: TGTGCCAGCAGTTCAGCCCCACAGGGAATTTCCAATCAGCCCCCGCATTTT

cdr3_length: 15
j_call: TRBJ1-2
d_call: NA
v_call: TRBV7-2
clone_size: NA
cdr3_aa: CASSLSRGLAGGYTF
cdr3_nt: TGTGCCAGCAGCTTGTCAAGGGGCCTAGCGGGCGGCTACACCTTC

cdr3_length: 14
j_call: TRBJ2-3
d_call: TRBD2
v_call: TRBV5-1
clone_size: few
cdr3_aa: CASSPGLGWYTQYF
cdr3_nt: TGCGCCAGCAGCCCAGGACTAGGATGGTATACGCAGTATTTT

cdr3_length: 15
j_call: TRBJ2-3
d_call: TRBD2
v_call: TRBV20-1
clone_size: NA
cdr3_aa: CSAREQAGWRDTQYF
cdr3_nt: TGCAGTGCTAGAGAGCAAGCGGGGTGGCGGGATACGCAGTATTTT

cdr3_length: 15
j_call: TRBJ2-1
d_call: TRBD2
v_call: TRBV12-3/TRBV12-4
clone_size: NA
cdr3_aa: CASSLQTSGTNEQFF
cdr3_nt: TGTGCCAGCAGTCTCCAGACTAGCGGGACTAATGAGCAGTTCTTC

cdr3_length: 13
j_call: TRBJ2-1
d_call: TRBD1
v_call: TRBV20-1
clone_size: NA
cdr3_aa: CSAKQGGYNEQFF
cdr3_nt: TGCAGTGCTAAACAGGGGGGCTACAATGAGCAGTTCTTC

cdr3_length: 15
j_call: TRBJ2-1
d_call: NA
v_call: TRBV7-3
clone_size: NA
cdr3_aa: CASSLSSGTINEQFF
cdr3_nt: TGTGCCAGCAGCTTAAGCTCGGGCACGATCAATGAGCAGTTCTTC

cdr3_length: 17
j_call: TRBJ2-6
d_call: NA
v_call: TRBV6-6
clone_size: many
cdr3_aa: CASSYPYSLSGANVLTF
cdr3_nt: TGTGCCAGCAGTTACCCCTACTCCCTCTCTGGGGCCAACGTCCTGACTTTC

cdr3_length: 12
j_call: TRBJ1-1
d_call: NA
v_call: TRBV6-1
clone_size: NA
cdr3_aa: CASAEGSPEAFF
cdr3_nt: TGTGCCAGCGCGGAGGGTAGCCCTGAAGCTTTCTTT

cdr3_length: 14
j_call: TRBJ2-7
d_call: TRBD2
v_call: TRBV20-1
clone_size: NA
cdr3_aa: CSARGVSGTYEQYF
cdr3_nt: TGCAGTGCTAGAGGAGTTAGCGGGACATACGAGCAGTACTTC

cdr3_length: 13
j_call: TRBJ2-6
d_call: NA
v_call: TRBV20-1
clone_size: many
cdr3_aa: CSAQGNGANVLTF
cdr3_nt: TGCAGTGCCCAGGGTAATGGGGCCAACGTCCTGACTTTC

cdr3_length: 14
j_call: TRBJ2-4
d_call: NA
v_call: TRBV3-1
clone_size: NA
cdr3_aa: CASSQAGGRDIQYF
cdr3_nt: TGTGCCAGCAGCCAAGCGGGCGGCAGGGACATTCAGTACTTC

cdr3_length: 11
j_call: TRBJ2-3
d_call: NA
v_call: TRBV7-9
clone_size: many
cdr3_aa: CASGGADTQYF
cdr3_nt: TGTGCCAGCGGCGGGGCAGATACGCAGTATTTT

cdr3_length: 14
j_call: TRBJ2-3
d_call: NA
v_call: TRBV20-1
clone_size: NA
cdr3_aa: CSARSPNLGDTQYF
cdr3_nt: TGCAGTGCTAGGAGTCCAAATCTCGGGGATACGCAGTATTTT

cdr3_length: 15
j_call: TRBJ2-2
d_call: NA
v_call: TRBV2
clone_size: NA
cdr3_aa: CAGAAGGPVRGELFF
cdr3_nt: TGTGCCGGGGCAGCCGGGGGCCCCGTCCGAGGGGAGCTGTTTTTT

cdr3_length: 12
j_call: TRBJ1-1
d_call: NA
v_call: TRBV28
clone_size: NA
cdr3_aa: CASSFDPSEAFF
cdr3_nt: TGTGCCAGCAGTTTCGATCCGTCTGAAGCTTTCTTT

cdr3_length: 15
j_call: TRBJ2-5
d_call: TRBD2
v_call: TRBV4-1
clone_size: NA
cdr3_aa: CASSQEEREAETQYF
cdr3_nt: TGCGCCAGCAGCCAAGAGGAGCGGGAGGCAGAGACCCAGTACTTC

cdr3_length: 15
j_call: TRBJ2-1
d_call: TRBD2
v_call: TRBV12-3/TRBV12-4
clone_size: NA
cdr3_aa: CASSLGLAGLYEQFF
cdr3_nt: TGTGCCAGCAGTCTCGGACTAGCGGGACTCTACGAGCAGTTCTTC

cdr3_length: 15
j_call: TRBJ1-2
d_call: NA
v_call: TRBV25-1
clone_size: few
cdr3_aa: CASSDGFDSNYGYTF
cdr3_nt: TGTGCCAGCTCGGACGGGTTCGACTCTAACTATGGCTACACCTTC

cdr3_length: 15
j_call: TRBJ2-7
d_call: NA
v_call: TRBV6-1
clone_size: NA
cdr3_aa: CASSEIWSSSYEQYF
cdr3_nt: TGTGCCAGCAGTGAAATTTGGTCGAGCTCCTACGAGCAGTACTTC

cdr3_length: 15
j_call: TRBJ1-1
d_call: NA
v_call: TRBV5-1
clone_size: few
cdr3_aa: CASSLESTGNTEAFF
cdr3_nt: TGCGCCAGCAGCTTGGAAAGCACAGGGAACACTGAAGCTTTCTTT

cdr3_length: 14
j_call: TRBJ1-2
d_call: NA
v_call: TRBV25-1
clone_size: few
cdr3_aa: CASSPAGRFYGYTF
cdr3_nt: TGTGCCAGCAGCCCCGCGGGTCGATTCTATGGCTACACCTTC

cdr3_length: 14
j_call: TRBJ2-7
d_call: NA
v_call: TRBV20-1
clone_size: many
cdr3_aa: CSAKSDGAIYEQYF
cdr3_nt: TGCAGTGCTAAATCCGACGGCGCGATTTACGAGCAGTACTTC

cdr3_length: 15
j_call: TRBJ1-4
d_call: TRBD1
v_call: TRBV4-1
clone_size: NA
cdr3_aa: CASSQEGTGGEKLFF
cdr3_nt: TGCGCCAGCAGCCAAGAGGGGACAGGGGGTGAAAAACTGTTTTTT

cdr3_length: 14
j_call: TRBJ1-1
d_call: TRBD1
v_call: TRBV10-3
clone_size: NA
cdr3_aa: CAIMEGTVNTEAFF
cdr3_nt: TGTGCCATCATGGAAGGGACAGTGAACACCGAAGCTTTCTTT

cdr3_length: 15
j_call: TRBJ2-7
d_call: NA
v_call: TRBV28
clone_size: few
cdr3_aa: CASSFRGALSYEQYF
cdr3_nt: TGTGCCAGCAGTTTCCGGGGGGCCCTCTCCTACGAGCAGTACTTC

cdr3_length: 13
j_call: TRBJ1-6
d_call: NA
v_call: TRBV7-3
clone_size: NA
cdr3_aa: CASSPQRNSPLHF
cdr3_nt: TGTGCCAGCAGCCCGCAACGTAATTCACCCCTCCACTTT

cdr3_length: 13
j_call: TRBJ2-5
d_call: NA
v_call: TRBV3-1
clone_size: NA
cdr3_aa: CASSLFKDETQYF
cdr3_nt: TGTGCCAGCAGCCTCTTCAAGGACGAGACCCAGTACTTC

cdr3_length: 13
j_call: TRBJ1-5
d_call: TRBD1
v_call: TRBV12-3/TRBV12-4
clone_size: NA
cdr3_aa: CVSSLTGAQPQHF
cdr3_nt: TGTGTCAGCAGTCTCACAGGGGCTCAGCCCCAGCATTTT

cdr3_length: 17
j_call: TRBJ2-6
d_call: NA
v_call: TRBV28
clone_size: NA
cdr3_aa: CASSLLQGRPGANALTF
cdr3_nt: TGTGCCAGCAGTTTATTGCAGGGTAGACCTGGGGCCAACGCCCTGACTTTC

cdr3_length: 12
j_call: TRBJ1-1
d_call: NA
v_call: TRBV28
clone_size: few
cdr3_aa: CASSRLDTEAFF
cdr3_nt: TGTGCCAGCAGTCGGCTGGACACTGAAGCTTTCTTT

cdr3_length: 16
j_call: TRBJ2-7
d_call: TRBD2
v_call: TRBV7-2
clone_size: NA
cdr3_aa: CASSPIPGLAGHEQYF
cdr3_nt: TGTGCCAGCAGCCCTATCCCGGGACTAGCGGGGCACGAGCAGTACTTC

cdr3_length: 17
j_call: TRBJ1-5
d_call: TRBD1
v_call: TRBV13
clone_size: NA
cdr3_aa: CASSLSRTGGRREPQHF
cdr3_nt: TGTGCCAGCAGCCTAAGCCGGACAGGGGGCCGGCGGGAGCCCCAGCATTTT

cdr3_length: 14
j_call: TRBJ2-4
d_call: TRBD1
v_call: TRBV20-1
clone_size: many
cdr3_aa: CSARITGDKNIQYF
cdr3_nt: TGCAGTGCTAGGATAACAGGGGACAAAAACATTCAGTACTTC

cdr3_length: 12
j_call: TRBJ2-5
d_call: TRBD2
v_call: TRBV20-1
clone_size: NA
cdr3_aa: CGAYAGGETQYF
cdr3_nt: TGCGGTGCGTACGCGGGAGGGGAGACCCAGTACTTC

cdr3_length: 12
j_call: TRBJ2-7
d_call: NA
v_call: TRBV5-5
clone_size: many
cdr3_aa: CASSLSGFEQYF
cdr3_nt: TGTGCCAGCAGCTTAAGCGGGTTCGAGCAGTACTTC

cdr3_length: 14
j_call: TRBJ2-7
d_call: TRBD1
v_call: TRBV18
clone_size: many
cdr3_aa: CASSPGTGDYEQYF
cdr3_nt: TGTGCCAGCAGCCCCGGGACAGGGGACTACGAGCAGTACTTC

cdr3_length: 17
j_call: TRBJ1-6
d_call: NA
v_call: TRBV28
clone_size: once
cdr3_aa: CASSLPPQVPGNSPLHF
cdr3_nt: TGTGCCAGCAGTTTACCCCCTCAGGTCCCGGGTAATTCACCCCTCCACTTT

cdr3_length: 18
j_call: TRBJ2-1
d_call: NA
v_call: TRBV7-6
clone_size: NA
cdr3_aa: CASSPHPKLRVAGNEQFF
cdr3_nt: TGTGCCAGCAGCCCTCATCCCAAACTCCGCGTCGCAGGGAATGAGCAGTTCTTC

cdr3_length: 15
j_call: TRBJ2-7
d_call: TRBD1
v_call: TRBV4-3
clone_size: many
cdr3_aa: CASSQTRDSFYEQYF
cdr3_nt: TGCGCCAGCAGCCAAACCCGGGACAGTTTCTACGAGCAGTACTTC

cdr3_length: 16
j_call: TRBJ2-1
d_call: NA
v_call: TRBV7-8
clone_size: NA
cdr3_aa: CASSLDSRSHYNEQFF
cdr3_nt: TGTGCCAGCAGCTTAGATTCCAGGTCACACTACAATGAGCAGTTCTTC

cdr3_length: 15
j_call: TRBJ1-2
d_call: NA
v_call: TRBV4-1
clone_size: many
cdr3_aa: CASSQDLAANYGYTF
cdr3_nt: TGCGCCAGCAGCCAAGATTTAGCCGCTAACTATGGCTACACCTTC

cdr3_length: 13
j_call: TRBJ1-6
d_call: NA
v_call: TRBV6-5
clone_size: few
cdr3_aa: CATTGAFGSPLHF
cdr3_nt: TGTGCCACAACCGGCGCTTTCGGATCACCCCTCCACTTT

cdr3_length: 14
j_call: TRBJ1-5
d_call: NA
v_call: TRBV7-9
clone_size: once
cdr3_aa: CASSPSGVDQPQHF
cdr3_nt: TGTGCCAGCAGCCCGTCAGGGGTTGATCAGCCCCAGCATTTT

cdr3_length: 17
j_call: TRBJ1-2
d_call: TRBD1
v_call: TRBV7-9
clone_size: few
cdr3_aa: CASSPTGGPGGGYGYTF
cdr3_nt: TGTGCCAGCAGCCCCACGGGCGGGCCAGGGGGCGGCTATGGCTACACCTTC

cdr3_length: 14
j_call: TRBJ2-7
d_call: NA
v_call: TRBV27
clone_size: many
cdr3_aa: CASHRDTDSYEQYF
cdr3_nt: TGTGCCAGCCACCGGGACACCGACTCCTACGAGCAGTACTTC